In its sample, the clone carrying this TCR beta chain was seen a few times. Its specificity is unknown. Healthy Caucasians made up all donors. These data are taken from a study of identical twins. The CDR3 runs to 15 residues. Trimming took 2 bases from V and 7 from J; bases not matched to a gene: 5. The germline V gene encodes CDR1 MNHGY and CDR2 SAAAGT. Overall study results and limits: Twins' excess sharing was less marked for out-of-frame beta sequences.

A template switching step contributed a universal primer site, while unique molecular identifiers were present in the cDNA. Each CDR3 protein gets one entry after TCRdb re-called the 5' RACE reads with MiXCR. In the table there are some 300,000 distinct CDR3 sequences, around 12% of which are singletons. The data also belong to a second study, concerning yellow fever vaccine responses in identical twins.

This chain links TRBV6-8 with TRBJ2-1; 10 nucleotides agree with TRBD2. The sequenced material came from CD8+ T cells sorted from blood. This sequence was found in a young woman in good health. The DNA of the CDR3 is TGTGCCAGCAGTTACGGGCTAGCGGGAGATAATGAGCAGTTCTTC. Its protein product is CASSYGLAGDNEQFF.